This passage covers 8 T cell receptor beta chains from one sample sequenced in a study of blood T cell repertoires in COVID-19. Only in-frame clones appear in the TCRdb table, and some are missing; sequencing was by immunoSEQ multiplex PCR. The sample consists of roughly 260,000 clones, approximately 86% of them appearing once. Sequencing used peripheral blood. Source of these receptors: a man in his forties who had recovered from COVID-19.

J is TRBJ2-5 and V is TRBV6-2 or TRBV6-3; TRBD2 matches at 16 bases. The V segment lost 8 bases and the J segment 4 bases; nucleotides outside the gene matches: 10. Germline V lookup: CDR1 MNHEY, CDR2 SVGEGT. The CDR3 has 17 amino acids. This CDR3 reads CASRPGTSGGARETQYF. The CDR3 nucleotides read TGTGCCAGCCGCCCCGGGACTAGCGGGGGGGCTCGAGAGACCCAGTACTTC.

V and J are TRBV2 and TRBJ1-1; no clear D gene. From germline, CDR1 is SNHLY and CDR2 FYNNEI. The V and J ends lost 11 bases and 5 bases respectively, with 21 bases between them. This CDR3 is 14 amino acids long. In DNA form, the CDR3 reads TGTGCCGGGCGGGGAACCCTACGGGTGACTGAAGCTTTCTTT. As protein: CAGRGTLRVTEAFF.

This chain joins TRBV6-6 and TRBJ2-4, with 12 bases fitting TRBD2. The V segment lost 7 bases and the J segment 5 bases; nucleotides outside the gene matches: 9. The CDR3 is made up of 16 amino acids. From germline, CDR1 is MNHNY and CDR2 SVGAGI (reference sequence). The CDR3 region is CASTLRLAGVENIQYF. The CDR3, as DNA: TGTGCCAGCACCCTAAGACTAGCGGGGGTCGAAAACATTCAGTACTTC.

V gene TRBV5-6 combines with J gene TRBJ1-2, with 7 nucleotides matching TRBD1. This CDR3 region has 14 residues. CDR1 is SGHDT and CDR2 is YYEEEE in the germline V gene. The ends lost 4 bases at V and 5 bases at J; junction bases unmatched: 8. The CDR3 DNA reads as TGTGCCAGCAGCCCGCCGGGACAGATTTATGGCTACACCTTC. Protein sequence: CASSPPGQIYGYTF.

The chain has TRBV4-3 and TRBJ2-1; D perhaps matches TRBD2 (5 bases). Germline-derived CDR1 and CDR2 are LGHNA and YSLEER. V was trimmed by 0 bases and J by 8 bases, leaving 14 bases between them. The CDR3 is 15 amino acids. The CDR3 nucleotides read TGCGCCAGCAGCCAAGATAGCGAGGGCGCCGATGAGCAGTTCTTC. Encoded protein: CASSQDSEGADEQFF.

The J gene is TRBJ2-1, the V gene TRBV20-1, with 7 bases aligning to TRBD2. Unmatched junction bases numbered 19, after V lost 3 bases and J lost 8 bases. This CDR3 is 17 amino acids long. The germline V gene encodes CDR1 DFQATT and CDR2 SNEGSKA (reference sequence). CDR3 loop: CSASSVLGGRASHEQFF. CDR3 nucleotide sequence: TGCAGTGCTAGTTCCGTTCTAGGAGGGAGGGCAAGCCATGAGCAGTTCTTC.

In its sample, this clone was seen once. This chain connects TRBV2 to TRBJ2-3; weak D call: TRBD2 (6 bases). Germline-derived CDR1 and CDR2 are SNHLY and FYNNEI. The V gene lost 5 bases and the J gene lost 6 bases, with 24 bases spanning the gap. The CDR3 has 17 residues. The chain's CDR3 is CASSQGSVGGLRDTQYF. Here the CDR3 DNA reads TGTGCCAGCAGTCAAGGGAGTGTGGGAGGCCTCAGGGATACGCAGTATTTT. The full variable domain, with the rest looked up from reference TRBV2 and TRBJ2-3, is EPEVTQTPSHQVTQMGQEVILRCVPISNHLYFYWYRQILGQKVEFLVSFYNNEISEKSEIFDDQFSVERPDGSNFTLKIRSTKLEDSAMYFCASSQGSVGGLRDTQYFGPGTRLTVL.

The rearrangement links TRBV5-6 to TRBJ2-2; 7 bases are shared with TRBD1. The CDR3 extends over 16 amino acids. The germline V gene encodes CDR1 SGHDT and CDR2 YYEEEE. After removal of 3 bases from V and 3 bases from J, the junction contained 8 bases not matched to a gene. The CDR3 DNA reads TGTGCCAGCAGCTCGCAATGGGACAGATACACCGGGGAGCTGTTTTTT. Translated, it gives CASSSQWDRYTGELFF.